Below are 11 T cell receptor beta chains sequenced from a single sample in a study of beta chain features in type 1 diabetes. Study-wide results and limits: When Type 1 diabetes patients were examined, their TCRB CDR3s proved moderately but significantly shorter in all four CD4+ subsets.

Investigators reverse transcribed all isolated RNA, so they sequenced expressed TCRB transcripts. Repertoires were generated with immunoSEQ multiplex PCR, while TCRdb's copy carries only in-frame clones and drops some. The data hold about 650,000 clones, with around 11% observed a single time. Their cognate antigens are unknown. The sample consisted of naive CD4+ T cells from blood. These receptors originate from a man aged 25 to 40 with type 1 diabetes.

In its sample, this clone was seen once. The rearrangement uses TRBV2 and TRBJ2-1; no firm D call. CDR3 length: 12 residues. CDR1 and CDR2 from the germline V gene are SNHLY and FYNNEI. The V end was cut by 4 bases, the J end by 3 bases, with 4 bases between. Here the CDR3 reads CASSGSYNEQFF. The DNA of the CDR3 is TGTGCCAGCAGTGGTAGCTACAATGAGCAGTTCTTC.

This clone turned up a few times. The rearrangement links TRBV30 to TRBJ1-2; D is undetermined. The CDR3 has 11 amino acids. Trimming cost V 3 bases and J 7 bases, with 9 bases left between them. Germline V gene data show CDR1 as GTSNPN and CDR2 as SVGIG (reference sequence). The chain's CDR3 is CAWSPGSGYTF. In nucleotides, the CDR3 is TGTGCCTGGAGCCCGGGCAGTGGCTACACCTTC. Together with reference TRBV30 and TRBJ1-2, the CDR3 gives the full variable domain: SQTIHQWPATLVQPVGSPLSLECTVEGTSNPNLYWYRQAAGRGLQLLFYSVGIGQISSEVPQNLSASRPQDRQFILSSKKLLLSDSGFYLCAWSPGSGYTFGSGTRLTVV.

This clone showed up just a few times. The sample has other DNA sequences that encode this CDR3 too. The chain combines TRBV30 with TRBJ1-5; TRBD1 matches at 9 bases. The CDR3 sequence is 12 residues long. The germline V gene has CDR1 GTSNPN and CDR2 SVGIG (reference sequence). With 2 bases clipped from V and 7 bases from J, the junction kept 0 bases outside the gene matches. The CDR3 DNA reads TGTGCCTGGAGTACAGGGGGCCAGCCCCAGCATTTT. Protein: CAWSTGGQPQHF.

In this sample, this clone turned up a few times. The chain has TRBV11-2 and TRBJ2-1, with 9 bases fitting TRBD1. V lost 0 bases to trimming and J lost 7 bases; unmatched junction nucleotides: 7. The germline gives CDR1 SGHAT, CDR2 FQNNGV. The CDR3 covers 16 residues. This chain's CDR3 is CASSLDQGTGWNEQFF. The CDR3 nucleotides read TGTGCCAGCAGCTTAGATCAGGGGACAGGGTGGAATGAGCAGTTCTTC.

This clone turned up a few times. This rearrangement joins TRBV14 to TRBJ2-7, with 9 positions matching TRBD1. The CDR3 sequence is 16 residues long. Germline V lookup: CDR1 SGHDN, CDR2 FVKESK. J was trimmed by 5 bases and V by 3 bases; bases with no gene match: 11. In nucleotides, the CDR3 is TGTGCCAGCAGCCATCGCATCCGGGACAGGGACAACGAGCAGTACTTC. It specifies CASSHRIRDRDNEQYF.

This chain connects TRBV2 to TRBJ1-1, with D hard to call. Germline V gives CDR1 SNHLY, CDR2 FYNNEI. The CDR3 has 13 amino acids. Trimming took 4 bases from V and 1 from J, leaving 7 bases between them. The DNA for the CDR3 is TGTGCCAGCAGTGGGATAGAGAACACTGAAGCTTTCTTT. It translates to CASSGIENTEAFF.

This clone was seen a handful of times. The chain recombines TRBV18 with TRBJ1-5, with D maybe TRBD1 (5 bases). The CDR3 contains 14 residues. Germline assignment: CDR1 KGHSH and CDR2 LQKENI. The V end was cut by 3 bases, the J end by 2 bases, with 8 bases between. The CDR3 nucleotides read TGTGCCAGCTCACCGGACAAGGGCAATCAGCCCCAGCATTTT. Translation gives CASSPDKGNQPQHF.

This sequence joins TRBV28 and TRBJ1-4; tentatively, D is TRBD1 (6 bases). The CDR3 is 15 residues long. CDR1 MDHEN and CDR2 SYDVKM come from the germline V gene. The V gene lost 1 base and the J gene lost 10 bases, with 16 bases spanning the gap. CDR3 nucleotides: TGTGCCAGCAGTTTATCGTGGCAGGGGAACGGAAAACTGTTTTTT. Protein sequence: CASSLSWQGNGKLFF.

V usage is TRBV5-4 and J usage is TRBJ1-2, with TRBD1 matching over 8 bases. The CDR3 length is 13 residues. The J segment lost 8 bases and the V segment lost 4 bases, leaving 7 bases of the junction unmatched. Germline values: CDR1 SGHNT, CDR2 YYREEE (reference sequence). CDR3: CASSNGQGGGYTF. CDR3 sequence (DNA): TGTGCCAGCAGCAACGGACAGGGCGGCGGCTACACCTTC.

This clone was counted only a few times. The V and J genes are TRBV4-3 and TRBJ1-3, with D possibly being TRBD1 (6 bases). Germline CDR1 LGHNA, CDR2 YSLEER. This CDR3 contains 13 residues. V was trimmed by 1 base and J by 9 bases, leaving 10 bases between them. CDR3 residues: CASSQGQEATIYF. The CDR3, as DNA: TGCGCCAGCAGCCAAGGACAGGAGGCCACCATATATTTT.

The V gene is TRBV7-9, the J gene TRBJ2-3, with a possible D match to TRBD2 (5 bases). Trimming took 4 bases from V and 0 from J, leaving 8 bases between them. Per germline, CDR1 SEHNR and CDR2 FQNEAQ (reference sequence). The CDR3 has 14 amino acids. Here the CDR3 reads CASSSGKSTDTQYF. The CDR3, as DNA: TGTGCCAGCAGCTCGGGAAAAAGCACAGATACGCAGTATTTT.